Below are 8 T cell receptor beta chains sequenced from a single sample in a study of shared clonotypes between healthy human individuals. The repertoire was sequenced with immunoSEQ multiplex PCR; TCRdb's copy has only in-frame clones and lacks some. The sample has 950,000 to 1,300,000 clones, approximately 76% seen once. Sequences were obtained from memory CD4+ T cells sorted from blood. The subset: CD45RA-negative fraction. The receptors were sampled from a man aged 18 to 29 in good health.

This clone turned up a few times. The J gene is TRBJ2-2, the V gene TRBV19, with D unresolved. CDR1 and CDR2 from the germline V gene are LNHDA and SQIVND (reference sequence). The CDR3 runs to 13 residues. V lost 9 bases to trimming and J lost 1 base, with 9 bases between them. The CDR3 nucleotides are TGTGCCAGCTCCCCGAGGAACACCGGGGAGCTGTTTTTT. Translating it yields CASSPRNTGELFF.

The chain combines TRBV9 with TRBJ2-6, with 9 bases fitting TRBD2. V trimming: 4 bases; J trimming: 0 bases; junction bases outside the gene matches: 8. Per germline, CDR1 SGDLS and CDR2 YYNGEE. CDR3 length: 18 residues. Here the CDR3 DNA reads TGTGCCAGCAGCCCGGGACTAGCATCCTTCTCTGGGGCCAACGTCCTGACTTTC. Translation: CASSPGLASFSGANVLTF.

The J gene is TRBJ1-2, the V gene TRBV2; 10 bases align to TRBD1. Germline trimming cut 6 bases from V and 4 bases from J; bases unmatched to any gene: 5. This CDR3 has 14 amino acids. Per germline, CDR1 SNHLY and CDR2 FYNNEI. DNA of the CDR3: TGTGCCAGCAGCCCCGGGACAGGGGCCTATGGCTACACCTTC. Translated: CASSPGTGAYGYTF.

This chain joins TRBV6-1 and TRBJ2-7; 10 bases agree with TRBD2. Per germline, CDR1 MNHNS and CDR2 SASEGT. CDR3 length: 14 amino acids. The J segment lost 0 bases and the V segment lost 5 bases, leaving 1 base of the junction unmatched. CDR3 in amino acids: CASSWTSGSYEQYF. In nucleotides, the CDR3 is TGTGCCAGCAGTTGGACTAGCGGCTCCTACGAGCAGTACTTC.

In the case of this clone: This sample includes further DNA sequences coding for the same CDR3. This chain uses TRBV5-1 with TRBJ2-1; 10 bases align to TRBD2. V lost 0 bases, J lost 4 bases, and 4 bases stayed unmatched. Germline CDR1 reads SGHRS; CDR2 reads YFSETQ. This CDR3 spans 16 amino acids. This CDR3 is CASSLAASGSYNEQFF. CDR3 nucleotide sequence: TGCGCCAGCAGCTTGGCGGCTAGCGGGAGTTACAATGAGCAGTTCTTC.

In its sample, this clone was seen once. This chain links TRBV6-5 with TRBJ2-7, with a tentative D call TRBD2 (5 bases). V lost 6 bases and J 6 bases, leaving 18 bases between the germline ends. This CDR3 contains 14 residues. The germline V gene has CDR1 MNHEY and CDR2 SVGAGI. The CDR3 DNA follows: TGTGCCAGCAGGAAACGGGCAGACCGGGGCGAGCAGTACTTC. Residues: CASRKRADRGEQYF.

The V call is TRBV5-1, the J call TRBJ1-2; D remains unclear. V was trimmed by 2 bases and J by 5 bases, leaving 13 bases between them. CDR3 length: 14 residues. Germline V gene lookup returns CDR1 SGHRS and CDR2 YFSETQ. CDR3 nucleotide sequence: TGCGCCAGCAGCTTATCCGGGGTTCAATATGGCTACACCTTC. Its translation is CASSLSGVQYGYTF.

The CDR3 spells CAISGTGNEKLFF. CDR3 DNA sequence: TGTGCCATCAGTGGGACCGGTAATGAAAAACTGTTTTTT. The J gene is TRBJ1-4, the V gene TRBV10-3; D not resolved. Trimming cost V 4 bases and J 4 bases, with 7 bases left between them. Germline V CDR1 and CDR2: ENHRY, SYGVKD. This CDR3 region has 13 residues.